This T cell receptor beta chain is drawn from a study of blood T cell repertoires in COVID-19. About the study: The study drew acute and convalescent COVID-19 samples from the United States, Italy and Spain. Sources were T cells, B-cell-depleted T cells, or PBMCs; the material itself was cDNA or gDNA.

Original analysis: Reference gene primer amplification yielded estimated nucleated cell counts. TCRdb keeps only in-frame clones here, not all; method: immunoSEQ multiplex PCR. Clone size and the V and J calls come from that table; the DNA yielded D and trimming. This table has tens of thousands of clones, roughly nine tenths appearing once. The sequenced material came from peripheral blood. This receptor was obtained from a human donor in a cohort sampled during active COVID-19.

The CDR3 DNA reads as TGTGCCAGAAGCCCCCGGGGGGGATATGGCTACACCTTC. This codes for CARSPRGGYGYTF. The rearrangement joins TRBV7-5 to TRBJ1-2. TRBV7-5 is a pseudogene locus. This CDR3 spans 13 amino acids.